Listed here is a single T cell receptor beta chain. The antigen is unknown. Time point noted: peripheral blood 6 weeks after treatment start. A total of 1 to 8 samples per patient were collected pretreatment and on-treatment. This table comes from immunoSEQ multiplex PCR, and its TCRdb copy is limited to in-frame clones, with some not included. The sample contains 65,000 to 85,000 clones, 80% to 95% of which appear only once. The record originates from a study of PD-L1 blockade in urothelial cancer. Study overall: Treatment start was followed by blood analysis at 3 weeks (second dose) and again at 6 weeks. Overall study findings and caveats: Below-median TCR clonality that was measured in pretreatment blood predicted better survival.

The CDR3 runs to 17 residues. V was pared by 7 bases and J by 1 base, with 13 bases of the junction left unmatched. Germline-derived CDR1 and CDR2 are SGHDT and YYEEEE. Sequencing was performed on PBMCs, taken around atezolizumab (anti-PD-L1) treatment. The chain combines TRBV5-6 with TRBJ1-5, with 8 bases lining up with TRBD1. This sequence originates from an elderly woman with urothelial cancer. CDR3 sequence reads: CASALTGGARSNQPQHF. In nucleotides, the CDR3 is TGTGCCAGCGCCCTTACAGGGGGGGCGAGAAGCAATCAGCCCCAGCATTTT.